The subject of this entry is one TCR beta chain. This sample was included in a study of blood T cell repertoires in COVID-19. Study-level information: Sources were T cells, B-cell-depleted T cells, or PBMCs; the material itself was cDNA or gDNA.

Generated by immunoSEQ multiplex PCR, the TCRdb table keeps only in-frame clones and is missing some. The sample lists about 390,000 clones, around 87% occurring once. Adults between roughly 18 and 95 years of age took part from fewer than 30 US areas. Cohort assignment relied on participant-reported clinical history. Recovery meant two consecutive negative NP/OP PCR tests, professional clearance, or resolved symptoms. The germline V gene has CDR1 MNHEY and CDR2 SVGAGI. Unmatched junction bases numbered 7, after V lost 2 bases and J lost 0 bases. This CDR3 has 16 residues. The V gene is TRBV6-5, the J gene TRBJ2-7; 7 bases match TRBD2. The sequence derives from a woman between 45 and 65 years old who had recovered from COVID-19. Sequencing was done on a sample of PBMCs or T cells enriched from blood (not recorded which). CDR3 sequence reads: CASSYGRGDFSYEQYF. The CDR3 nucleotides read TGTGCCAGCAGTTACGGTCGGGGGGATTTCTCCTACGAGCAGTACTTC.